These 31 T cell receptor beta chains were all obtained from the same sample, sequenced in a study of CD8 T cells in ankylosing spondylitis. TCRdb redid the calling of the 5' RACE reads with MiXCR, one entry per CDR3 protein. Altogether about 69,000 distinct CDR3 sequences are present, approximately 5.3% being singletons, with the ten largest covering around 2%. Sequences were obtained from blood, either unsorted or a sorted T cell fraction (not recorded which). The receptors were sampled from a male donor with ankylosing spondylitis or in good health (not recorded which).

This clonotype has at least ten counts. The chain carries TRBV28 and TRBJ2-7; 9 nucleotides line up with TRBD1. V was pared by 4 bases and J by 5 bases, with 12 bases of the junction left unmatched. Germline V gives CDR1 MDHEN, CDR2 SYDVKM. The CDR3 is 16 amino acids. The DNA for the CDR3 is TGTGCCAGCAGTTCCTCCTCCAGGACAGGGGTCCACGAGCAGTACTTC. It encodes CASSSSSRTGVHEQYF.

Many counts were recorded for this clonotype. The rearrangement uses TRBV24-1 and TRBJ2-7; the D call may be TRBD1 or TRBD2 (5 bases each). The CDR3 runs to 15 residues. Trimming removed 11 bases from V and 0 bases from J, with 19 bases in between. Germline V gene data show CDR1 as KGHDR and CDR2 as SFDVKD. The DNA of the CDR3 is TGTGCCAACCGGGACCGCGAGCCCATCTCCTACGAGCAGTACTTC. It specifies CANRDREPISYEQYF.

The sample holds many counts of this clonotype. The V gene is TRBV9, the J gene TRBJ2-2, with 10 bases identical to TRBD2. Germline lookup yields CDR1 SGDLS and CDR2 YYNGEE. The V and J ends lost 0 bases and 3 bases, in that order; junction bases with no gene match: 8. The CDR3 loop spans 18 amino acids. The CDR3 spells CASSVALAGGVDTGELFF. Here the CDR3 DNA reads TGTGCCAGCAGCGTAGCTTTAGCGGGGGGAGTCGACACCGGGGAGCTGTTTTTT.

This clonotype was counted ten times or more. This chain joins TRBV7-8 and TRBJ2-7, with D maybe TRBD1 (6 bases). The CDR3 totals 16 residues. Germline CDR1 SGHVS, CDR2 FQNEAQ. V lost 1 base and J lost 3, with 16 bases in between. CDR3 residues: CASSLGQGDINYEQYF. In nucleotides, the CDR3 is TGTGCCAGCAGCTTAGGTCAAGGGGACATAAACTACGAGCAGTACTTC.

There are many counts of this clonotype. This chain uses TRBV29-1 with TRBJ2-5; D gene unclear. V lost 4 bases to trimming and J lost 2 bases, with 17 bases between them. Germline-derived CDR1 and CDR2 are SQVTM and ANQGSEA. This CDR3 comprises 15 residues. The CDR3 is CSVASPGSVQETQYF. DNA of the CDR3: TGCAGCGTTGCCTCCCCCGGTAGTGTTCAAGAGACCCAGTACTTC.

This clonotype was counted ten times or more. The chain couples TRBV10-3 to TRBJ2-5; D may be TRBD1 or TRBD2 (5 bases each). The CDR3 has 15 residues. Trimming cost V 10 bases and J 0 bases, with 18 bases left between them. Per germline, CDR1 ENHRY and CDR2 SYGVKD. As DNA, the CDR3 is TGTGCCACTGCGGTTGACCCGGGACACCAAGAGACCCAGTACTTC. Its protein is CATAVDPGHQETQYF.

Ten or more counts support this clonotype. DNA for the CDR3: TGCGCCAGCAGTGATTGGGATTCGGATACGCAGTATTTT. This translates into CASSDWDSDTQYF. The chain couples TRBV10-1 to TRBJ2-3; D is unresolved. This CDR3 is built from 13 residues. Trimming left V 3 bases short and J 6 bases short, with 10 bases between. Germline CDR1 and CDR2: WNHNN and SYGVQD (reference sequence).

This clonotype appeared many times. This chain uses TRBV20-1 with TRBJ2-7; 8 bases agree with TRBD2. The CDR3 sequence is 14 residues long. Germline V gene data show CDR1 as DFQATT and CDR2 as SNEGSKA (reference sequence). V lost 5 bases and J lost 12; bases outside the gene matches: 18. CDR3: CSASPAGERLRGYF. DNA of the CDR3: TGCAGTGCTTCCCCAGCGGGGGAGCGCCTACGAGGGTACTTC.

This clonotype has at least ten counts. The chain couples TRBV18 to TRBJ2-3; D remains ambiguous. Trimming left V 2 bases short and J 0 bases short, with 6 bases between. From germline, CDR1 is KGHSH and CDR2 LQKENI. The CDR3 runs to 14 residues. CDR3 residues: CASSPTGSTDTQYF. The CDR3 DNA reads TGTGCCAGCTCACCAACTGGAAGCACAGATACGCAGTATTTT.

There are many counts of this clonotype. The chain links TRBV20-1 to TRBJ2-1, with D possibly being TRBD1 (6 bases). This CDR3 contains 17 residues. V gave up 3 bases and J gave up 3 bases, with 21 bases separating them. The germline CDR1 and CDR2 sequences are DFQATT and SNEGSKA (reference sequence). CDR3 protein: CSASRELSGAIYNEQFF. As DNA, the CDR3 is TGCAGTGCTAGCAGAGAATTGTCAGGGGCTATCTACAATGAGCAGTTCTTC.

This clonotype was counted many times. The V call is TRBV28, the J call TRBJ2-2, with TRBD1 identical over 10 bases. Looked up from germline, CDR1 is MDHEN and CDR2 is SYDVKM. Trimming cost V 6 bases and J 1 base; bases outside gene matches: 17. This CDR3 has 20 residues. CDR3 coding DNA: TGTGCCAGCAGCCTGGGATGGGACAGGGGCACCCTCTGGAACACCGGGGAGCTGTTTTTT. It specifies CASSLGWDRGTLWNTGELFF. Full variable domain (outside the CDR3, taken from reference TRBV28 and TRBJ2-2): DVKVTQSSRYLVKRTGEKVFLECVQDMDHENMFWYRQDPGLGLRLIYFSYDVKMKEKGDIPEGYSVSREKKERFSLILESASTNQTSMYLCASSLGWDRGTLWNTGELFFGEGSRLTVL.

This clonotype was recorded many times. J is TRBJ2-3 and V is TRBV11-3; D is undetermined. CDR1 and CDR2 from the germline V gene are SGHNT and YENEEA. With 2 bases removed from V and 9 bases from J, the gap between germline ends came to 21 bases. The CDR3 totals 16 residues. The CDR3 loop is CASSLSRSFVAGTQYF. The DNA of the CDR3 is TGTGCCAGCAGCTTAAGTCGCTCCTTCGTGGCCGGCACGCAGTATTTT.

This clonotype was recorded at least ten times. J is TRBJ2-5 and V is TRBV19; 11 nucleotides line up with TRBD1. CDR1 is LNHDA, CDR2 SQIVND, per germline (reference sequence). The CDR3 is 16 amino acids. V trimming: 4 bases; J trimming: 5 bases; junction bases outside the gene matches: 9. The DNA of the CDR3 is TGTGCCAGTAGTACCCCCGGGACAGGGGGAGTGGAGACCCAGTACTTC. It codes for CASSTPGTGGVETQYF.

Ten or more counts support this clonotype. The chain has TRBV5-1 and TRBJ1-2; maybe TRBD1 (6 bases). Trimming took off 3 bases at V and 6 bases at J, with 9 bases between the two ends. Germline V CDR1 and CDR2: SGHRS, YFSETQ. This CDR3 region has 12 residues. In DNA form, the CDR3 reads TGCGCCAGCAGCTACAACAGGGATGGCTACACCTTC. It encodes CASSYNRDGYTF.

This clonotype was observed at least ten times. This chain joins TRBV27 and TRBJ2-1; D remains ambiguous. The V end lost 4 bases, the J end lost 6 bases, and 13 bases lay between the germline ends. Germline values: CDR1 MNHEY, CDR2 SMNVEV (reference sequence). The CDR3 length is 14 residues. CDR3 coding DNA: TGTGCCAGCAGTTCTACCCTGGTACTCAATGAGCAGTTCTTC. Translating gives CASSSTLVLNEQFF.

This clonotype was detected many times. The chain carries TRBV12-3 or TRBV12-4 and TRBJ2-1, with 8 positions matching TRBD2. Unmatched junction bases numbered 14, after V lost 6 bases and J lost 4 bases. CDR3 length: 17 residues. CDR3 loop: CASSLVRRGVSYNEQFF. The DNA for the CDR3 is TGTGCCAGCAGCCTGGTCCGGCGGGGGGTCTCGTACAATGAGCAGTTCTTC.

This clonotype was seen at least ten times. V is TRBV7-9 and J is TRBJ2-5, with 15 bases fitting TRBD2. V lost 4 bases to trimming and J lost 4 bases; unmatched junction nucleotides: 10. From germline, CDR1 is SEHNR and CDR2 FQNEAQ (reference sequence). The length of the CDR3 is 18 residues. DNA of the CDR3: TGTGCCAGCAGCTCTGGGACTAGCGGGGGGCAACACCGAGAGACCCAGTACTTC. It specifies CASSSGTSGGQHRETQYF.

This clonotype has only a few counts. The V gene is TRBV10-3, the J gene TRBJ2-7; 8 bases map to TRBD1. Looked up from germline, CDR1 is ENHRY and CDR2 is SYGVKD. V was pared by 7 bases and J by 3 bases, with 5 bases of the junction left unmatched. The CDR3 runs to 13 residues. As DNA, the CDR3 is TGTGCCATCACCGGTGGACAGGGCTACGAGCAGTACTTC. Translated: CAITGGQGYEQYF.

This clonotype has ten or more counts. The gene calls are TRBV20-1 and TRBJ1-1; no firm D call. This CDR3 is 10 amino acids long. The germline V and J ends were trimmed by 3 bases and 2 bases, with 1 base remaining between them. Germline V gene lookup returns CDR1 DFQATT and CDR2 SNEGSKA (reference sequence). CDR3 in amino acids: CSASNTEAFF. CDR3 nucleotide sequence: TGCAGTGCTAGTAACACTGAAGCTTTCTTT.

This clonotype has a handful of counts. This rearrangement joins TRBV30 to TRBJ2-1; the match to TRBD2 covers 9 bases. The germline V gene encodes CDR1 GTSNPN and CDR2 SVGIG (reference sequence). The CDR3 loop spans 17 amino acids. Trimming at V came to 8 bases and at J to 0 bases, leaving 14 bases not matched to a gene. The CDR3 coding sequence is TGTGCCCTTGGACGGTCTAGCGGGATCCCCTCCTACAATGAGCAGTTCTTC. Translation: CALGRSSGIPSYNEQFF. The full variable domain, its missing parts supplied by reference TRBV30 and TRBJ2-1, is SQTIHQWPATLVQPVGSPLSLECTVEGTSNPNLYWYRQAAGRGLQLLFYSVGIGQISSEVPQNLSASRPQDRQFILSSKKLLLSDSGFYLCALGRSSGIPSYNEQFFGPGTRLTVL.

This clonotype was observed many times. This chain joins TRBV28 and TRBJ1-1, with D possibly being TRBD1 (6 bases). The V and J ends lost 4 bases and 8 bases respectively, with 14 bases between them. Germline V gene lookup returns CDR1 MDHEN and CDR2 SYDVKM. The CDR3 has 13 amino acids. DNA of the CDR3: TGTGCCAGCAGTTCATGGAGGGACAAGGAAGCTTTCTTT. It encodes CASSSWRDKEAFF.

Many counts were recorded for this clonotype. V is TRBV7-2 and J is TRBJ1-1, with D perhaps matching TRBD1 (5 bases). CDR1 SGHTA and CDR2 FQGNSA come from the germline V gene. Trimming left V 2 bases short and J 0 bases short, with 10 bases between. The CDR3 extends over 15 amino acids. The DNA for the CDR3 is TGTGCCAGCAGCTTACAGGGACCCATGAACACTGAAGCTTTCTTT. It codes for CASSLQGPMNTEAFF.

This clonotype came up many times. The chain has TRBV11-2 and TRBJ2-7; tentative D call: TRBD1 (5 bases). CDR1 and CDR2 (germline): SGHAT, FQNNGV. CDR3 length: 13 amino acids. Between the trimmed V and J ends, which lost 5 bases and 2 bases, there was a span of 10 bases. As DNA, the CDR3 is TGTGCCAGCAGCCAAGACAGTCCCTACGAGCAGTACTTC. As protein: CASSQDSPYEQYF. Complete variable domain (other parts from reference TRBV11-2 and TRBJ2-7): EAGVAQSPRYKIIEKRQSVAFWCNPISGHATLYWYQQILGQGPKLLIQFQNNGVVDDSQLPKDRFSAERLKGVDSTLKIQPAKLEDSAVYLCASSQDSPYEQYFGPGTRLTVT.

This clonotype has ten or more counts. The rearrangement joins TRBV28 to TRBJ2-7, with 9 bases aligning to TRBD1. The CDR3 has 18 residues. CDR1 MDHEN and CDR2 SYDVKM come from the germline V gene. After removal of 6 bases from V and 2 bases from J, the junction contained 17 bases not matched to a gene. For the CDR3, the DNA is TGTGCCAGCAGCTCCACCTACCCCGGGACAGGGAATACCTACGAGCAGTACTTC. Translating gives CASSSTYPGTGNTYEQYF.

The table lists this clonotype with many counts. This rearrangement joins TRBV28 to TRBJ2-1; 11 nucleotides line up with TRBD2. In germline, CDR1 is MDHEN, CDR2 SYDVKM. This CDR3 is 16 amino acids long. With V trimmed by 7 bases and J by 7 bases, 12 bases remained unmatched. The CDR3 DNA is TGTGCCAGCACCTCGACGGCTAGCGGGGGGAAGAATGAGCAGTTCTTC. This sequence encodes CASTSTASGGKNEQFF. The full variable domain, rest sourced from reference TRBV28 and TRBJ2-1, is DVKVTQSSRYLVKRTGEKVFLECVQDMDHENMFWYRQDPGLGLRLIYFSYDVKMKEKGDIPEGYSVSREKKERFSLILESASTNQTSMYLCASTSTASGGKNEQFFGPGTRLTVL.

This clonotype showed up many times. V is TRBV7-8 and J is TRBJ2-1; 15 nucleotides line up with TRBD2. The CDR3 runs 16 residues. J gave up 4 bases and V 5 bases, and 3 bases lay outside the gene matches. The germline CDR1 and CDR2 sequences are SGHVS and FQNEAQ. The CDR3 is CASSTGLAGGYNEQFF. For the CDR3, the DNA is TGTGCCAGCAGCACTGGACTAGCGGGGGGGTACAATGAGCAGTTCTTC.

This clonotype was recorded many times. The rearrangement joins TRBV28 to TRBJ2-7; the D is unclear. CDR3 length: 12 amino acids. Germline lookup yields CDR1 MDHEN and CDR2 SYDVKM. V shed 5 bases and J shed 7 bases, with 12 bases lying between them. The CDR3 reads CASSPEDEEQYF. The DNA for the CDR3 is TGTGCCAGCAGTCCAGAGGACGAGGAGCAGTACTTC.

This clonotype was recorded many times. V and J are TRBV11-3 and TRBJ2-7; maybe TRBD1 (6 bases). The CDR3 sequence is 13 residues long. V lost 3 bases and J 4 bases, leaving 10 bases between the germline ends. Germline CDR1 SGHNT, CDR2 YENEEA. The CDR3 loop is CASSLAGEYEQYF. The CDR3 nucleotides read TGTGCCAGCAGCTTGGCAGGGGAATACGAGCAGTACTTC.

This clonotype was seen at least ten times. The genes are TRBV5-1 and TRBJ1-3; D gene unclear. The CDR3 has 15 residues. Germline V gives CDR1 SGHRS, CDR2 YFSETQ. V lost 0 bases, J lost 1 base, and 8 bases lay in between. The CDR3 DNA reads TGCGCCAGCAGCTTGGAAGGGAAATCTGGAAACACCATATATTTT. This codes for CASSLEGKSGNTIYF.

This clonotype has ten or more counts. The rearrangement joins TRBV12-3 or TRBV12-4 to TRBJ2-5; tentative D call: TRBD1 (5 bases). V was trimmed by 6 bases and J by 1 base, leaving 12 bases between them. This CDR3 has 14 residues. The CDR3 bases are TGTGCCAGCAGCACCTTAGACAGCCAAGAGACCCAGTACTTC. This codes for CASSTLDSQETQYF.

This clonotype has ten or more counts. This chain links TRBV4-3 with TRBJ1-5; maybe TRBD1 (5 bases). Germline V gives CDR1 LGHNA, CDR2 YSLEER. This CDR3 is 16 amino acids long. Trimming shortened V by 0 bases and J by 0 bases, and 9 bases separated the two germline ends. In DNA form, the CDR3 reads TGCGCCAGCAGCCAAGATACAGGCTTTAGCAATCAGCCCCAGCATTTT. Protein: CASSQDTGFSNQPQHF.